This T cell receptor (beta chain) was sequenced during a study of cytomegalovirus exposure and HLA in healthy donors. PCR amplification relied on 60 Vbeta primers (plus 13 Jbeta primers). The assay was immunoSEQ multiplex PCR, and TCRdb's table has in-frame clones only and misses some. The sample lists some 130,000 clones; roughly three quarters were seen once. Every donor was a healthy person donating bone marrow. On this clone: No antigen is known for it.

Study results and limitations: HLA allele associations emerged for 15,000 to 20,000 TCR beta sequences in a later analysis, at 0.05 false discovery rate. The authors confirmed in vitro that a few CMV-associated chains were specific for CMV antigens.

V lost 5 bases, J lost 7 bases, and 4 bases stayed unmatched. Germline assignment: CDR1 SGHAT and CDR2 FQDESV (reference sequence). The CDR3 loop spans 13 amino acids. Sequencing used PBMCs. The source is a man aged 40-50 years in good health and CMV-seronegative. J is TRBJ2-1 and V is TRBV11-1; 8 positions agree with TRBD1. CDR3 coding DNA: TGTGCCAGCAGCCAGGACAGGGCAAATGAGCAGTTCTTC. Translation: CASSQDRANEQFF.